Listed below are T cell receptor beta chains from one sample, sequenced in a study of PD-L1 blockade in urothelial cancer. Sequencing was performed with immunoSEQ multiplex PCR; in TCRdb, only in-frame clones are kept and a portion is missing. The data contain roughly 30,000 clones, around 90% of them seen just once; the ten biggest clones take up roughly 1.9%. Sequencing used PBMCs, obtained around atezolizumab (anti-PD-L1) treatment. These receptors all stem from a man aged 45 to 65 with urothelial cancer. CDR3s include the opening cysteine and the closing phenylalanine or tryptophan. D genes are given only for firm matches. Not every row has a clone size; where given, it reads once, few, many or a size class.

D gene: TRBD1; clone size: once; J gene: TRBJ1-1; V gene: TRBV29-1; CDR3 protein: CSVEWGGQGARNTEAFF; CDR3 DNA: TGCAGCGTTGAATGGGGAGGACAGGGGGCGCGGAACACTGAAGCTTTCTTT
D gene: TRBD2; clone size: NA; J gene: TRBJ2-5; V gene: TRBV28; CDR3 protein: CASSLWGSGRPQETQYF; CDR3 DNA: TGTGCCAGCAGTTTATGGGGTAGCGGGAGGCCGCAAGAGACCCAGTACTTC
D gene: NA; clone size: few; J gene: TRBJ1-3; V gene: TRBV7-2; CDR3 protein: CASSPNRESSGNTIYF; CDR3 DNA: TGTGCCAGCAGCCCAAACAGGGAGAGCTCTGGAAACACCATATATTTT
D gene: TRBD1; clone size: NA; J gene: TRBJ2-7; V gene: TRBV11-2; CDR3 protein: CASSLPGQGSYEQYF; CDR3 DNA: TGTGCCAGCAGCTTACCGGGACAGGGGAGCTACGAGCAGTACTTC
D gene: NA; clone size: NA; J gene: TRBJ2-7; V gene: TRBV28; CDR3 protein: CASLKGGPNTYEQYF; CDR3 DNA: TGTGCCAGCTTAAAAGGGGGACCTAACACCTACGAGCAGTACTTC
D gene: NA; clone size: NA; J gene: TRBJ2-4; V gene: TRBV7-2; CDR3 protein: CASSSPGGIQYF; CDR3 DNA: TGTGCCAGCTCAAGTCCCGGCGGCATTCAGTACTTC
D gene: TRBD2; clone size: NA; J gene: TRBJ2-2; V gene: TRBV4-2; CDR3 protein: CASSQVSGGRNGELFF; CDR3 DNA: TGTGCCAGCAGCCAAGTCAGCGGGGGTCGAAACGGGGAGCTGTTTTTT
D gene: TRBD1; clone size: NA; J gene: TRBJ1-5; V gene: TRBV6-1; CDR3 protein: CASSGTGGGVSNQPQHF; CDR3 DNA: TGTGCCAGCAGTGGAACAGGGGGGGGAGTGAGCAATCAGCCCCAGCATTTT
D gene: TRBD2; clone size: NA; J gene: TRBJ2-3; V gene: TRBV5-1; CDR3 protein: CASSSGLAGGSSTDTQYF; CDR3 DNA: TGCGCCAGCAGCTCCGGACTAGCGGGAGGTTCTAGCACAGATACGCAGTATTTT
D gene: NA; clone size: few; J gene: TRBJ2-4; V gene: TRBV29-1; CDR3 protein: CSVPAGNIQYF; CDR3 DNA: TGCAGCGTCCCTGCGGGAAACATTCAGTACTTC
D gene: NA; clone size: NA; J gene: TRBJ2-1; V gene: TRBV19; CDR3 protein: CASIQPPGHEQFF; CDR3 DNA: TGTGCCAGTATCCAACCCCCAGGGCATGAGCAGTTCTTC
D gene: NA; clone size: NA; J gene: TRBJ1-3; V gene: TRBV4-2; CDR3 protein: CASSQPGGSGNTIYF; CDR3 DNA: TGTGCCAGCAGCCAGCCGGGAGGCTCTGGAAACACCATATATTTT
D gene: TRBD1; clone size: once; J gene: TRBJ2-2; V gene: TRBV7-2; CDR3 protein: CASSIRPRGQGSTGELFF; CDR3 DNA: TGTGCCAGCAGCATACGCCCCCGGGGACAGGGATCCACCGGGGAGCTGTTTTTT
D gene: TRBD2; clone size: NA; J gene: TRBJ2-1; V gene: TRBV23-1; CDR3 protein: CASSRMRGSDEQFF; CDR3 DNA: TGCGCCAGCAGTCGCATGCGGGGGTCGGATGAGCAGTTCTTC
D gene: TRBD1; clone size: NA; J gene: TRBJ2-2; V gene: TRBV19; CDR3 protein: CASSYRGAGELFF; CDR3 DNA: TGTGCCAGTAGTTACAGGGGCGCCGGGGAGCTGTTTTTT
D gene: TRBD2; clone size: NA; J gene: TRBJ2-3; V gene: TRBV19; CDR3 protein: CATKRRGGPDTQYF; CDR3 DNA: TGTGCCACCAAACGTCGGGGGGGCCCGGATACGCAGTATTTT
D gene: NA; clone size: NA; J gene: TRBJ2-5; V gene: TRBV7-2; CDR3 protein: CASSPSGHQETQYF; CDR3 DNA: TGTGCCAGCAGCCCCAGCGGACACCAAGAGACCCAGTACTTC
D gene: NA; clone size: NA; J gene: TRBJ2-5; V gene: TRBV4-1; CDR3 protein: CASSQELGARETQYF; CDR3 DNA: TGCGCCAGCAGCCAAGAGTTGGGAGCTCGAGAGACCCAGTACTTC
D gene: NA; clone size: NA; J gene: TRBJ2-5; V gene: TRBV28; CDR3 protein: CASSEDRAADF; CDR3 DNA: TGTGCCAGCAGTGAGGACAGAGCCGCGGACTTC
D gene: TRBD2; clone size: NA; J gene: TRBJ2-1; V gene: TRBV6-4; CDR3 protein: CASSEGPGLAANEQFF; CDR3 DNA: TGTGCCAGCAGTGAGGGCCCGGGACTAGCGGCCAATGAGCAGTTCTTC
D gene: NA; clone size: once; J gene: TRBJ2-1; V gene: TRBV19; CDR3 protein: CASRVDRSSYNEQFF; CDR3 DNA: TGTGCCAGTAGGGTAGACAGGAGCTCCTACAATGAGCAGTTCTTC
D gene: NA; clone size: NA; J gene: TRBJ2-1; V gene: TRBV9; CDR3 protein: CASSDPGFREQFF; CDR3 DNA: TGTGCCAGCAGCGATCCAGGGTTCCGTGAGCAGTTCTTC
D gene: TRBD1; clone size: NA; J gene: TRBJ2-7; V gene: TRBV11-3; CDR3 protein: CASSPGPGGEQYF; CDR3 DNA: TGTGCCAGCAGCCCCGGCCCAGGGGGAGAGCAGTACTTC
D gene: TRBD2; clone size: NA; J gene: TRBJ2-2; V gene: TRBV19; CDR3 protein: CASSIDRTGTSGRFSGELFF; CDR3 DNA: TGTGCCAGTAGTATAGATCGAACCGGGACTAGCGGGAGGTTTTCCGGGGAGCTGTTTTTT
D gene: NA; clone size: NA; J gene: TRBJ2-7; V gene: TRBV9; CDR3 protein: CASSVGLASYEQYF; CDR3 DNA: TGTGCCAGCAGCGTAGGGTTAGCCTCCTACGAGCAGTACTTC
D gene: TRBD1; clone size: NA; J gene: TRBJ2-5; V gene: TRBV7-9; CDR3 protein: CASSQLGQGRETQYF; CDR3 DNA: TGTGCCAGCAGCCAATTGGGACAGGGAAGGGAGACCCAGTACTTC
D gene: TRBD2; clone size: NA; J gene: TRBJ2-5; V gene: TRBV18; CDR3 protein: CASSPRLAGQETQYF; CDR3 DNA: TGTGCCAGCTCACCGAGACTAGCGGGACAAGAGACCCAGTACTTC
D gene: TRBD1; clone size: NA; J gene: TRBJ1-2; V gene: TRBV5-1; CDR3 protein: CASSLGGATGGTGYTF; CDR3 DNA: TGCGCCAGCAGCTTGGGAGGGGCGACAGGGGGTACTGGCTACACCTTC
D gene: NA; clone size: NA; J gene: TRBJ2-1; V gene: TRBV28; CDR3 protein: CASSLSGPAGGNEQFF; CDR3 DNA: TGTGCCAGCAGTTTAAGCGGGCCAGCTGGGGGCAATGAGCAGTTCTTC
D gene: NA; clone size: NA; J gene: TRBJ2-6; V gene: TRBV7-3; CDR3 protein: CASSLWGGKSGANVLTF; CDR3 DNA: TGTGCCAGCAGCTTGTGGGGGGGCAAATCTGGGGCCAACGTCCTGACTTTC
D gene: NA; clone size: NA; J gene: TRBJ2-2; V gene: TRBV9; CDR3 protein: CASSNQGQVGELFF; CDR3 DNA: TGTGCCAGCAGCAACCAGGGGCAGGTCGGGGAGCTGTTTTTT
D gene: NA; clone size: few; J gene: TRBJ1-4; V gene: TRBV21-1; CDR3 protein: CASRDRVFGGEKLFF; CDR3 DNA: TGTGCCAGCCGGGACAGGGTGTTCGGTGGTGAAAAACTGTTTTTT
D gene: TRBD1; clone size: NA; J gene: TRBJ2-6; V gene: TRBV6-4; CDR3 protein: CASSDGGQSSGANVLTF; CDR3 DNA: TGTGCCAGCAGTGACGGGGGACAGAGCTCTGGGGCCAACGTCCTGACTTTC
D gene: TRBD1; clone size: once; J gene: TRBJ2-7; V gene: TRBV13; CDR3 protein: CASSPPQGGFSSYEQYF; CDR3 DNA: TGTGCCAGCAGCCCACCCCAAGGGGGCTTCAGCTCCTACGAGCAGTACTTC
D gene: TRBD2; clone size: NA; J gene: TRBJ2-5; V gene: TRBV4-2; CDR3 protein: CASSFSPGGNQETQYF; CDR3 DNA: TGTGCCAGCTCCTTCTCTCCGGGGGGGAACCAAGAGACCCAGTACTTC
D gene: TRBD2; clone size: NA; J gene: TRBJ2-1; V gene: TRBV10-1; CDR3 protein: CASSYSPLAGVGNEQFF; CDR3 DNA: TGCGCCAGCAGTTACTCTCCTCTAGCGGGAGTGGGCAATGAGCAGTTCTTC
D gene: TRBD2; clone size: NA; J gene: TRBJ2-2; V gene: TRBV7-3; CDR3 protein: CASTLGILAGVNTGELFF; CDR3 DNA: TGTGCCAGCACTCTAGGAATACTAGCGGGGGTTAACACCGGGGAGCTGTTTTTT
D gene: TRBD1; clone size: NA; J gene: TRBJ2-3; V gene: TRBV7-9; CDR3 protein: CASSFATGSTDTQYF; CDR3 DNA: TGTGCCAGCAGCTTTGCGACAGGGAGCACAGATACGCAGTATTTT
D gene: NA; clone size: NA; J gene: TRBJ1-5; V gene: TRBV18; CDR3 protein: CASSAYSNQPQHF; CDR3 DNA: TGTGCCAGCTCAGCCTATAGCAATCAGCCCCAGCATTTT
D gene: TRBD1; clone size: NA; J gene: TRBJ2-5; V gene: TRBV27; CDR3 protein: CASSLVSPGRGRVTQYF; CDR3 DNA: TGTGCCAGCAGTTTAGTCTCCCCTGGCAGGGGGCGGGTGACCCAGTACTTC
D gene: TRBD2; clone size: NA; J gene: TRBJ2-1; V gene: TRBV7-3; CDR3 protein: CASSPGTISQKVEQFF; CDR3 DNA: TGTGCCAGCAGCCCCGGGACTATATCTCAGAAGGTTGAGCAGTTCTTC